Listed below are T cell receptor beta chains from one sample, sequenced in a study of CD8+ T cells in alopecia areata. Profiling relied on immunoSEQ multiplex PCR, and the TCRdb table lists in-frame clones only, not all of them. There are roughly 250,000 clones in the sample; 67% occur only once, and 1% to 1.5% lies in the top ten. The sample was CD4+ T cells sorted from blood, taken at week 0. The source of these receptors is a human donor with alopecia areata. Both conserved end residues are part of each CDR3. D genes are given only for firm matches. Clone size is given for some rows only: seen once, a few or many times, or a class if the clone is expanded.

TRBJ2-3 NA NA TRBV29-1 CSVVLASTDTQYF TGCAGCGTTGTACTAGCTAGCACAGATACGCAGTATTTT
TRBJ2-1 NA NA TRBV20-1 CSARDGHEQFF TGCAGTGCTAGAGATGGCCATGAGCAGTTCTTC
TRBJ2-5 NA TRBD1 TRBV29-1 CSVEDTGGIETQYF TGCAGCGTTGAAGACACAGGGGGCATTGAGACCCAGTACTTC
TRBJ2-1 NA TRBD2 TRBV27 CASSLFRLAGNNEQFF TGTGCCAGCAGTTTATTTCGTCTAGCGGGAAACAATGAGCAGTTCTTC
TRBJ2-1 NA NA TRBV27 CASRTVPASYNEQFF TGTGCCAGCAGGACGGTCCCAGCGTCCTACAATGAGCAGTTCTTC
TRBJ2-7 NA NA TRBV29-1 CSVESRSYEQYF TGCAGCGTTGAGTCCAGGTCCTACGAGCAGTACTTC
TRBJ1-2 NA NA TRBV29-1 CSVHAGGTGYGYTF TGCAGCGTGCACGCCGGTGGGACGGGCTATGGCTACACCTTC
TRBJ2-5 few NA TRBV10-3 CAISDVETQYF TGTGCCATCAGTGACGTTGAGACCCAGTACTTC
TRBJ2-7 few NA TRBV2 CASNPGTSDEQYF TGTGCCAGCAACCCAGGGACGTCAGACGAGCAGTACTTC
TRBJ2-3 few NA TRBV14 CASSQELRGGTDTQYF TGTGCCAGCAGCCAAGAGTTGCGGGGAGGTACAGATACGCAGTATTTT
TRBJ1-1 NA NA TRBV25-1 CASSGTASNTEAFF TGTGCCAGCAGTGGGACAGCCTCGAACACTGAAGCTTTCTTT
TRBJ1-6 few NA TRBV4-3 CASSWAGNSPLHF TGCGCCAGCAGCTGGGCAGGGAATTCACCCCTCCACTTT
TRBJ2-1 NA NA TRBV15 CATSRSGWNEQFF TGTGCCACCAGCAGATCTGGGTGGAATGAGCAGTTCTTC
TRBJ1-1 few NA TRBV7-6 CASSLGEGGNVNTEAFF TGTGCCAGCAGCTTAGGGGAGGGCGGGAACGTGAACACTGAAGCTTTCTTT
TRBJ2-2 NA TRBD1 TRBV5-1 CASSGTGNTGELFF TGCGCCAGCTCCGGGACAGGGAACACCGGGGAGCTGTTTTTT
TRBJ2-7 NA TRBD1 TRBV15 CATSRDGTGDYEQYF TGTGCCACCAGCAGAGATGGGACAGGGGACTACGAGCAGTACTTC
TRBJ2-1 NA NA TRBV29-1 CSGSTGSSYNEQFF TGCAGCGGATCAACAGGGAGCTCCTACAATGAGCAGTTCTTC
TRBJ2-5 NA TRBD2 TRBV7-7 CAGSLSGRGGTETQYF TGTGCTGGCAGCTTATCAGGACGGGGGGGTACGGAGACCCAGTACTTC
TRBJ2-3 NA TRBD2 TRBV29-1 CSVEVSGLAGGRTDTQYF TGCAGCGTTGAAGTATCGGGACTAGCGGGGGGTCGTACAGATACGCAGTATTTT
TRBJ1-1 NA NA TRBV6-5 CASSSATEAFF TGTGCCAGCAGTTCCGCTACTGAAGCTTTCTTT
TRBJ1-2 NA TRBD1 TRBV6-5 CATRQGLYGYTF TGTGCCACAAGACAGGGCCTCTATGGCTACACCTTC
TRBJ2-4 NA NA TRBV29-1 CSVDGGNRFQYF TGCAGCGTTGACGGGGGAAACAGATTCCAGTACTTC